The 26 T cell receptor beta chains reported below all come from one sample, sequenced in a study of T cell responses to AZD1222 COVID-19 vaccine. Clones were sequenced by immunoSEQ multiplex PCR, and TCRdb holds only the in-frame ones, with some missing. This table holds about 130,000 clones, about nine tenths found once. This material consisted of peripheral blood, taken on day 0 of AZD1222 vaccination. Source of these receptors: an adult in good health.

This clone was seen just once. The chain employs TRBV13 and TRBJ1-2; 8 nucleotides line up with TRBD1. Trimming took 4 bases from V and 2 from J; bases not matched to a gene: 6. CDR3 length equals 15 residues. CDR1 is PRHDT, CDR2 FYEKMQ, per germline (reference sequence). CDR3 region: CASSSYQGANYGYTF. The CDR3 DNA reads TGTGCCAGCAGCTCCTACCAGGGGGCCAACTATGGCTACACCTTC.

CDR3 bases: TGTGCCAGCTCTCCGAGAGCCCCAAACACTGAAGCTTTCTTT. Translation: CASSPRAPNTEAFF. J is TRBJ1-1 and V is TRBV28; no clear D. This CDR3 has 14 amino acids. Trimming took 8 bases from V and 2 from J, leaving 15 bases between them. CDR1 and CDR2 from the germline V gene are MDHEN and SYDVKM.

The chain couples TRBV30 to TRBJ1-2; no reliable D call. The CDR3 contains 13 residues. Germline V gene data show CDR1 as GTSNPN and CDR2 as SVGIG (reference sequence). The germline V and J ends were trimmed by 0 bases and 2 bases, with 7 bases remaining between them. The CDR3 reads CAWSVSTNYGYTF. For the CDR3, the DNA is TGTGCCTGGAGTGTTTCGACAAACTATGGCTACACCTTC.

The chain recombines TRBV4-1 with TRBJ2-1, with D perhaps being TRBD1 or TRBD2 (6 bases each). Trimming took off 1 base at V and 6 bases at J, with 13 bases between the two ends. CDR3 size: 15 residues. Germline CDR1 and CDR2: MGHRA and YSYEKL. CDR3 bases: TGCGCCAGCAGCCAAGCGGGGGCGCTTCTCAATGAGCAGTTCTTC. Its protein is CASSQAGALLNEQFF.

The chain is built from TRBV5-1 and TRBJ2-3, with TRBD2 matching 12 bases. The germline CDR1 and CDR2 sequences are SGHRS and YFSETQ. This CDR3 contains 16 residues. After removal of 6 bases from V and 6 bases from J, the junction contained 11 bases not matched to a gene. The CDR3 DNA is TGCGCCAGCACCCCGCCTAGCGGGGGGGAGAGGGATACGCAGTATTTT. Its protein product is CASTPPSGGERDTQYF.

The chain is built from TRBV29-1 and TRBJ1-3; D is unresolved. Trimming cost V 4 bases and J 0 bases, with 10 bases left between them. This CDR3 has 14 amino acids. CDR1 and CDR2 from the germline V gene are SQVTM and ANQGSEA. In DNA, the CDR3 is TGCAGCGTTGCCGACCCTGGCTCTGGAAACACCATATATTTT. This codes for CSVADPGSGNTIYF.

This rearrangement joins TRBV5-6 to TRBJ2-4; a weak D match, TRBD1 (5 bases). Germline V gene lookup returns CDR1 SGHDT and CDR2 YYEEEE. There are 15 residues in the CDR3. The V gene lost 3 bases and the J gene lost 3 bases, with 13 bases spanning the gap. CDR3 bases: TGTGCCAGCAGCTCGACAGCGCACAACAAAAACATTCAGTACTTC. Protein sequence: CASSSTAHNKNIQYF.

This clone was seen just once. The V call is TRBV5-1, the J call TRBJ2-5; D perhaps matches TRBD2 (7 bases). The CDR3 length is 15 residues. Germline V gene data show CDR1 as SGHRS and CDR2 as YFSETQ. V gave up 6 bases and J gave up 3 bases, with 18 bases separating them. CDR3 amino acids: CASTIWRGGEETQYF. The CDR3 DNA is TGCGCCAGCACCATTTGGAGGGGGGGAGAAGAGACCCAGTACTTC.

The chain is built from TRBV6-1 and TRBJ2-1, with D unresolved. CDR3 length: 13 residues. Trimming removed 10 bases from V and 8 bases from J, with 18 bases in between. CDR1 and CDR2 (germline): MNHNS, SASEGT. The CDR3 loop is CATTRALIDEQFF. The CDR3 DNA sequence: TGTGCCACAACCCGTGCACTCATCGATGAGCAGTTCTTC.

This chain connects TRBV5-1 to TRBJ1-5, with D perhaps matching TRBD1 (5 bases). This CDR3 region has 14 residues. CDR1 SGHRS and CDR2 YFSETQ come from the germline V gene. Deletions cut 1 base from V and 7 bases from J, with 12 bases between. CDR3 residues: CASSLMDGGQPQHF. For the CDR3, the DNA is TGCGCCAGCAGCTTGATGGACGGGGGGCAGCCCCAGCATTTT.

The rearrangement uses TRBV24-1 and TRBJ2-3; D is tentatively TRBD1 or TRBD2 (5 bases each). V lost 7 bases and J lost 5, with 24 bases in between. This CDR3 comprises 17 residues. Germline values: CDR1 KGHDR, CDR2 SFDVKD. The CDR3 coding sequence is TGTGCCACCAGGGGGGACCCCTTAACCACGCGAGGAGATACGCAGTATTTT. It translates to CATRGDPLTTRGDTQYF.

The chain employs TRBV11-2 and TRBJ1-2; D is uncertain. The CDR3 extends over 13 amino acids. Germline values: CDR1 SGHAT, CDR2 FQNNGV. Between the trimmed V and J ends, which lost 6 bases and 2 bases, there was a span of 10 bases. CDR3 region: CASRDEGNYGYTF. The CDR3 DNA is TGTGCCAGCAGAGACGAGGGAAACTATGGCTACACCTTC.

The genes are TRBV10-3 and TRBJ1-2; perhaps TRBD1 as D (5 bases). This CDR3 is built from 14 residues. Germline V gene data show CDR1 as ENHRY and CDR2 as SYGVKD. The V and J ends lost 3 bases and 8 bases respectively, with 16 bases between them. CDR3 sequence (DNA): TGTGCCATCAGTGATTTTGGGGGGAACGAAGGCTACACCTTC. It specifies CAISDFGGNEGYTF.

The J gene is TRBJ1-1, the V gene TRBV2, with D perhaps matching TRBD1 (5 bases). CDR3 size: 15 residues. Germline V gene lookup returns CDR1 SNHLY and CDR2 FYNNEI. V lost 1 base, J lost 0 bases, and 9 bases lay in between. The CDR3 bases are TGTGCCAGCAGTGAAGTCAGGGCAGTGAACACTGAAGCTTTCTTT. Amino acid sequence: CASSEVRAVNTEAFF.

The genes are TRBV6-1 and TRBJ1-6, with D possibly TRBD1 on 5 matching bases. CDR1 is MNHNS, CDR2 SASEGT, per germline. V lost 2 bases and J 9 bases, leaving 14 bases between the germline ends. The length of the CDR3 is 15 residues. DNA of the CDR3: TGTGCCAGCAGTGAAAGCCCAGGGAGGGGTTCACCCCTCCACTTT. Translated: CASSESPGRGSPLHF.

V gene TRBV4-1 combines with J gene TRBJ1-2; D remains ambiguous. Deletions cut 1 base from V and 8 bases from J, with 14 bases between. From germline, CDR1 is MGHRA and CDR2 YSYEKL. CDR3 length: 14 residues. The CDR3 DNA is TGCGCCAGCAGCCAAGTCGCGGGCGTGAGAGGCTACACCTTC. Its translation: CASSQVAGVRGYTF.

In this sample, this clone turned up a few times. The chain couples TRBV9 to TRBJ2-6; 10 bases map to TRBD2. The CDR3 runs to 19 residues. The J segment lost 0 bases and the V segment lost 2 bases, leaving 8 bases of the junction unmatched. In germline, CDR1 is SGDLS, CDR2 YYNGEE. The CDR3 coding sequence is TGTGCCAGCAGCGTCCATAGCGGGGGGTTCCCCTCTGGGGCCAACGTCCTGACTTTC. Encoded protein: CASSVHSGGFPSGANVLTF.

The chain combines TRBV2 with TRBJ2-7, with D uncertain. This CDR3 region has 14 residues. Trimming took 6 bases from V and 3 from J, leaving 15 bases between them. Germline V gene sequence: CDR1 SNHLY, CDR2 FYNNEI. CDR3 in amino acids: CASRTLGGYYEQYF. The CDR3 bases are TGTGCCAGCAGGACACTCGGTGGATACTACGAGCAGTACTTC.

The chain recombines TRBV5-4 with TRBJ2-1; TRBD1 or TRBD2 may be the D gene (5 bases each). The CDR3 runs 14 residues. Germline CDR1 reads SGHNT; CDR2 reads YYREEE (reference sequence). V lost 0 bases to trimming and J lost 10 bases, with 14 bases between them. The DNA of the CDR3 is TGTGCCAGCAGCTTGGGAACCGGGGCCGGGGAGCAGTTCTTC. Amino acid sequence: CASSLGTGAGEQFF.

CDR3 sequence: CSVRFDRGQGYTF. DNA for the CDR3: TGCAGCGTTCGATTTGACAGGGGGCAAGGCTACACCTTC. The rearrangement uses TRBV29-1 and TRBJ1-2; the match to TRBD1 covers 10 bases. With 5 bases clipped from V and 8 bases from J, the junction kept 8 bases outside the gene matches. From germline, CDR1 is SQVTM and CDR2 ANQGSEA. This CDR3 spans 13 amino acids.

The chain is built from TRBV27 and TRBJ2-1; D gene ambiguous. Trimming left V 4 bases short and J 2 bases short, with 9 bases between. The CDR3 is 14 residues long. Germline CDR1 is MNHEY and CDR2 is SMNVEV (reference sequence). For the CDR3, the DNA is TGTGCCAGCAGTTCCCAGCTTACCTACAATGAGCAGTTCTTC. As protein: CASSSQLTYNEQFF.

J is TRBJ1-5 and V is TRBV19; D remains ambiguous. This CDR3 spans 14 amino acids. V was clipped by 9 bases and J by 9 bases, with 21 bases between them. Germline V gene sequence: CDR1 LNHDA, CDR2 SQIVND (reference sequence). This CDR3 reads CASTDPGINRPQHF. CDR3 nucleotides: TGTGCCAGCACTGATCCCGGGATTAATAGGCCCCAGCATTTT.

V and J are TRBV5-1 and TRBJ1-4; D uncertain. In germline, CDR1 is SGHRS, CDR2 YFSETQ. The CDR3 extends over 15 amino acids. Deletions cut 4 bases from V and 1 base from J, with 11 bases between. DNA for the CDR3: TGCGCCAGCAGCCAAAGTTCGCAAACTAATGAAAAACTGTTTTTT. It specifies CASSQSSQTNEKLFF.

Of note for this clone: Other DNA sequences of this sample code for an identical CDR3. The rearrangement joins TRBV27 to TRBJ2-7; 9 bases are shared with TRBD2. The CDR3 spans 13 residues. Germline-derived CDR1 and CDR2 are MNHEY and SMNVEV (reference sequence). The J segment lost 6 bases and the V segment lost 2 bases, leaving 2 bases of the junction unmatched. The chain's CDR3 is CASSLAGGREQYF. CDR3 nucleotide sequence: TGTGCCAGCAGTTTAGCGGGGGGGCGCGAGCAGTACTTC.

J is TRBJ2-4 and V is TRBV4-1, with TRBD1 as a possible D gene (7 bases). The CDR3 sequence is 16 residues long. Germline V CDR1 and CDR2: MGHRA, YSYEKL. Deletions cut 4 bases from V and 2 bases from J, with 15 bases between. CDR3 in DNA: TGCGCCAGCAGCCCTCCAGGGGGGAAGACCAAAAACATTCAGTACTTC. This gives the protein CASSPPGGKTKNIQYF.

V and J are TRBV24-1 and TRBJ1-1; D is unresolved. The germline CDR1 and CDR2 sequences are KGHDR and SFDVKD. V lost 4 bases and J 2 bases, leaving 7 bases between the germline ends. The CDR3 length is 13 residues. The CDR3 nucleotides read TGTGCCACCAGTGAACCAGGTAACACTGAAGCTTTCTTT. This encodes CATSEPGNTEAFF.